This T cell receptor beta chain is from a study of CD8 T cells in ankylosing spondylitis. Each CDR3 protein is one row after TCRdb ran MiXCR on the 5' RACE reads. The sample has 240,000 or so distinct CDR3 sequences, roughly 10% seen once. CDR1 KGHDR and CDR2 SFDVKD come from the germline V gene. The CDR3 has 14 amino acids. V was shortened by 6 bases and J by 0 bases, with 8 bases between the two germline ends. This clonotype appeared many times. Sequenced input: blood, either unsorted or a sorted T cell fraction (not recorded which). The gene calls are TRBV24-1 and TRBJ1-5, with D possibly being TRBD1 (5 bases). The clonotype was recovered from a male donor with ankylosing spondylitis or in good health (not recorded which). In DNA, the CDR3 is TGTGCCACCAGTATGGACAATAGCAATCAGCCCCAGCATTTT. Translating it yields CATSMDNSNQPQHF.